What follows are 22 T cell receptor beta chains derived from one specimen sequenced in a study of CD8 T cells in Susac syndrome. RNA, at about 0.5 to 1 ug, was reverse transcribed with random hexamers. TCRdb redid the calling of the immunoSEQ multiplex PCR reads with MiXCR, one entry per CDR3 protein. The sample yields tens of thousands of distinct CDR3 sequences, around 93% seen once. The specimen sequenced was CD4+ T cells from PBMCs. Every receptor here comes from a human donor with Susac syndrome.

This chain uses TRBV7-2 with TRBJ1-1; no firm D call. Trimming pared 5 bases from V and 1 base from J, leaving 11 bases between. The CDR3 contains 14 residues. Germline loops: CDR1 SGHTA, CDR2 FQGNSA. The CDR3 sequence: CASSAGRQNTEAFF. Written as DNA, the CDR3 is TGTGCCAGCAGCGCTGGACGGCAGAACACTGAAGCTTTCTTT.

The CDR3 DNA follows: TGTGCCAGCAGCCGGGGGGGGATTGAGCAGTTCTTC. Translation gives CASSRGGIEQFF. The V and J genes are TRBV3-1 and TRBJ2-1, with 7 bases matching TRBD2. The CDR3 contains 12 residues. V gave up 4 bases and J gave up 9 bases; unmatched junction bases: 3. The germline V gene encodes CDR1 LGHDT and CDR2 YNNKEL (reference sequence).

In nucleotides, the CDR3 is TGTGCCAGCAGTTACTCGCTGAGTCGGGGCCAGCCCCAGCATTTT. It is translated as CASSYSLSRGQPQHF. V gene TRBV6-2 or TRBV6-3 combines with J gene TRBJ1-5; a possible D gene is TRBD1 (5 bases). CDR1 MNHEY and CDR2 SVGEGT come from the germline V gene. Trimming pared 0 bases from V and 7 bases from J, leaving 13 bases between. The length of the CDR3 is 15 residues.

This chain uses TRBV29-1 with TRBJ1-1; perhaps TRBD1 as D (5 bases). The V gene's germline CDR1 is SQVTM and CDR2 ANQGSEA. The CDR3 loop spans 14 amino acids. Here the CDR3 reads CRFVPRDVNTEAFF. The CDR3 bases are TGCAGATTTGTCCCCCGGGACGTGAACACTGAAGCTTTCTTT.

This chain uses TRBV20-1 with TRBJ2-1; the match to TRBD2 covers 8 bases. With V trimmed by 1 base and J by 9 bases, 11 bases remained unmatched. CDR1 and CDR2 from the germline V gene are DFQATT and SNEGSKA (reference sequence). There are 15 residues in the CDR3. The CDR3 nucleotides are TGCAGTGCTAGAGCTAAGCGGGGGAATTACGGTGAGCAGTTCTTC. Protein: CSARAKRGNYGEQFF.

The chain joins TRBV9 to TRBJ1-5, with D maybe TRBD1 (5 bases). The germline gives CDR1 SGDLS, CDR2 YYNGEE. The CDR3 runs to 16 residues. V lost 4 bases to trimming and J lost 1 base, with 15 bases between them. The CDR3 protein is CASSPRGDGSNQPQHF. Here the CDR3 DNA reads TGTGCCAGCAGCCCCAGAGGGGATGGGAGCAATCAGCCCCAGCATTTT.

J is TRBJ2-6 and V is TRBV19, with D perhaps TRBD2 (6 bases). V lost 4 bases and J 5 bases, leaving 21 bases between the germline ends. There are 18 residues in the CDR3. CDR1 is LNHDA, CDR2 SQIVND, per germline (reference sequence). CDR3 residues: CASSTELPRGIRANVLTF. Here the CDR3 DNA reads TGTGCCAGTAGTACGGAGTTACCACGGGGGATAAGGGCCAACGTCCTGACTTTC. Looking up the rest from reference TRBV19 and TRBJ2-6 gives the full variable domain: DGGITQSPKYLFRKEGQNVTLSCEQNLNHDAMYWYRQDPGQGLRLIYYSQIVNDFQKGDIAEGYSVSREKKESFPLTVTSAQKNPTAFYLCASSTELPRGIRANVLTFGAGSRLTVL.

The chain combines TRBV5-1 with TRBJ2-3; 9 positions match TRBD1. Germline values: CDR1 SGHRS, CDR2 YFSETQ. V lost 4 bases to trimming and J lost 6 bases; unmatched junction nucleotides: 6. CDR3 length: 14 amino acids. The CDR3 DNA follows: TGCGCCAGCAGCCTCACAGGGGGCGTCGATACGCAGTATTTT. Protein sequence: CASSLTGGVDTQYF.

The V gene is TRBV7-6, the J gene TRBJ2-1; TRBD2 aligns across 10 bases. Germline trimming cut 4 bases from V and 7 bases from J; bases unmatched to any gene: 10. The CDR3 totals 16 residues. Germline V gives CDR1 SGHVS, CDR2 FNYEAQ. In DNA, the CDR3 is TGTGCCAGCAGCTCTAGTCCCCTGACTAGCGGGAATGAGCAGTTCTTC. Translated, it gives CASSSSPLTSGNEQFF.

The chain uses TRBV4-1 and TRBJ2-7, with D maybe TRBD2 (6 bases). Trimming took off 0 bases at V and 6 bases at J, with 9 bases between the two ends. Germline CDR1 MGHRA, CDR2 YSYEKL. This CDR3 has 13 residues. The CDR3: CASSQDPGGEQYF. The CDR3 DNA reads TGCGCCAGCAGCCAAGATCCCGGGGGCGAGCAGTACTTC.

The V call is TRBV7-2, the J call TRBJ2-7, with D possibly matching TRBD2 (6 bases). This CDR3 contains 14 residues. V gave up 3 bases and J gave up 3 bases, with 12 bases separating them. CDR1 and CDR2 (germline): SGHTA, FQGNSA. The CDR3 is CASSLEGLNYEQYF. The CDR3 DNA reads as TGTGCCAGCAGCTTGGAGGGATTGAACTACGAGCAGTACTTC.

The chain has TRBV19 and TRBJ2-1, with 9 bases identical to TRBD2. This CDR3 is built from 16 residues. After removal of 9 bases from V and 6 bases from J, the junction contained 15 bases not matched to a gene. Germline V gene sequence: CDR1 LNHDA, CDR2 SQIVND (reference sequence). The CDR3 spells CASQSPKREAFNEQFF. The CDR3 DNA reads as TGTGCCAGCCAGTCTCCCAAGCGGGAGGCGTTCAATGAGCAGTTCTTC.

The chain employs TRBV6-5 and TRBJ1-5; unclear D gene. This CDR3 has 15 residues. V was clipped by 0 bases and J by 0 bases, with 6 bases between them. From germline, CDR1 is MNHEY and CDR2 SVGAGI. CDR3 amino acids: CASSYSKNSNQPQHF. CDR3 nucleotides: TGTGCCAGCAGTTACTCGAAAAATAGCAATCAGCCCCAGCATTTT.

CDR3 loop: CATSDTREYGYTF. CDR3 DNA sequence: TGTGCCACCAGTGATACCAGGGAATATGGCTACACCTTC. This chain connects TRBV24-1 to TRBJ1-2; D may be TRBD1 (5 bases). This CDR3 contains 13 residues. In germline, CDR1 is KGHDR, CDR2 SFDVKD. The V end lost 3 bases, the J end lost 5 bases, and 9 bases lay between the germline ends.

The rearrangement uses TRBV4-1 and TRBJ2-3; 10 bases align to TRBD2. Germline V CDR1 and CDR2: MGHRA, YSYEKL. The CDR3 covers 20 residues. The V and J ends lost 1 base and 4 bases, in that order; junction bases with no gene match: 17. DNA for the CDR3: TGCGCCAGCAGCCAAGGGAGGCAATGGGCTAGCGGGAGCAACGCAGATACGCAGTATTTT. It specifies CASSQGRQWASGSNADTQYF.

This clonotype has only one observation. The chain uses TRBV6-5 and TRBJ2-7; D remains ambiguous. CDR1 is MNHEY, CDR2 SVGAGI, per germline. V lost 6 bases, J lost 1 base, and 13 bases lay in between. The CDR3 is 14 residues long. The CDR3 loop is CASSRREGSYEQYF. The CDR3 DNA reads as TGTGCCAGCAGCAGGCGTGAAGGGTCCTACGAGCAGTACTTC.

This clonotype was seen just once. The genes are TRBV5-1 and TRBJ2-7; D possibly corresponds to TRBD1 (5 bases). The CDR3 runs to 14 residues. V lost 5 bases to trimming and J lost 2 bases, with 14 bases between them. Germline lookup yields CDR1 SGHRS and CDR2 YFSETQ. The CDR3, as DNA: TGCGCCAGCAGGACCGGTGACAGCACCTACGAGCAGTACTTC. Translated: CASRTGDSTYEQYF.

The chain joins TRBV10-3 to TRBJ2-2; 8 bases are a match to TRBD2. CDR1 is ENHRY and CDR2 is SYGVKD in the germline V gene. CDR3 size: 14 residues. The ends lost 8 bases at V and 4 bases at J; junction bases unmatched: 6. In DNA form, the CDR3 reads TGTGCCATCGGGACTAGTACCCCCACCGGGGAGCTGTTTTTT. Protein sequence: CAIGTSTPTGELFF.

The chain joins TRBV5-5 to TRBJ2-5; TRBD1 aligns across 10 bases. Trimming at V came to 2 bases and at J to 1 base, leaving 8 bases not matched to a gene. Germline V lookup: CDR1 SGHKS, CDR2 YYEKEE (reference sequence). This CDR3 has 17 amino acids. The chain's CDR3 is CASSFGTGTGAQETQYF. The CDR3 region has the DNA TGTGCCAGCAGCTTCGGCACCGGGACAGGGGCCCAAGAGACCCAGTACTTC. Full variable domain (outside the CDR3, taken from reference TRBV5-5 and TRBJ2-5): DAGVTQSPTHLIKTRGQQVTLRCSPISGHKSVSWYQQVLGQGPQFIFQYYEKEERGRGNFPDRFSARQFPNYSSELNVNALLLGDSALYLCASSFGTGTGAQETQYFGPGTRLLVL.

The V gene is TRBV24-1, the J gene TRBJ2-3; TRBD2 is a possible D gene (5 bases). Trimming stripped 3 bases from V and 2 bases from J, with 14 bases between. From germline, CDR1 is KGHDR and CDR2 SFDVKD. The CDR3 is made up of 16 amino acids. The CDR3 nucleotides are TGTGCCACCAGTGATGCCCCTAGCCCTTCCACAGATACGCAGTATTTT. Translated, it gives CATSDAPSPSTDTQYF.

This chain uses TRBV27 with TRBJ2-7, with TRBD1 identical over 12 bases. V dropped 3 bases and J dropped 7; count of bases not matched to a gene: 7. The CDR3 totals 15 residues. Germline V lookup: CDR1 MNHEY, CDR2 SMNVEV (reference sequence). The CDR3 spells CASSFVGQGAREQYF. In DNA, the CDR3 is TGTGCCAGCAGTTTTGTGGGACAGGGGGCGCGTGAGCAGTACTTC.

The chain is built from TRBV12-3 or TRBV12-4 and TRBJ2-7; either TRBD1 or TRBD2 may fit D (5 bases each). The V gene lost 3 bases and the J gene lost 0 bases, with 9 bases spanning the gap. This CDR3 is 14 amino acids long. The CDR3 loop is CASSFQGVSYEQYF. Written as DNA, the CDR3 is TGTGCCAGCAGTTTCCAGGGAGTCTCCTACGAGCAGTACTTC.